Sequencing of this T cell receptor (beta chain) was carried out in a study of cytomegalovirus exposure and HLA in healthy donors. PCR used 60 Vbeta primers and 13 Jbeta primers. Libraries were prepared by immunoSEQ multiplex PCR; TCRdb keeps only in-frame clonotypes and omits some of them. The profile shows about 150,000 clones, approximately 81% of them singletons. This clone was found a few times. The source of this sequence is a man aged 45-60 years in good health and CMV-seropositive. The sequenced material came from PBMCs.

The CDR3 DNA reads as TGTGCCTGGAGTGTATCAAATGAAAAACTGTTTTTT. Translation gives CAWSVSNEKLFF. The J gene is TRBJ1-4, the V gene TRBV30, with unresolved D. The CDR3 length is 12 residues. Germline V gives CDR1 GTSNPN, CDR2 SVGIG (reference sequence). Deletions cut 0 bases from V and 5 bases from J, with 4 bases between.